The following is a TCR beta chain sequence with its context. The antigen it binds to is not known. Base-call qualities are not available, and no considerably larger clone is one nucleotide away. With the immunoSEQ assay, which is a bias-controlled multiplex PCR relying on V- and J-specific primers, TCR beta CDR3 regions were amplified from genomic DNA. A proprietary barcode and Illumina adapter sequences were added to the CDR3 amplicons in a second PCR step. CDR3 libraries were sequenced on an Illumina MiSeq instrument. The source study handled its data this way. Export and quality control were handled in immunoSEQ Analyzer 3.0, while downstream analyses relied on R Bioconductor and Immunarch. Only productive rearrangements in the normalized downsampled data set were used to calculate repertoire metrics. Pathologically expanded clonotypes were defined as those larger than 5 templates in the normalized cohort. The Inverse Simpson Index was used to measure repertoire diversity. To capture all clonotypes, the CMV-specificity analyses were run on the non-normalized data set. Not all clones reach the TCRdb copy of this immuneACCESS table, which keeps in-frame sequences only. Checked studies attribute under half of the gap to unresolved V genes and leave the rest unexplained. The V and J calls and clone size come from that table; D and trimming were worked out from the DNA. The sample yields about 15,000 clones; roughly 84% were counted once. The top ten clones comprise around 4.2% of the sample.

This record belongs to a study of T cell clonotyping in hematopoietic cell transplantation (dated by TCRdb to the early 2020s). About the investigation overall: A total of around 140 blood samples were collected in the study from approximately 34 consecutive transplant recipients and their related donors. Patients were recruited between September 2015 and January 2017 and followed until late 2020 or death. Study-wide findings and limitations: Just a small fraction of recipient repertoires overlapped with donor repertoires, and more than 95% appeared de novo at the given depth. A decrease in recipient TCR diversity was observed after transplant, and a progressive increase in pathologically expanded clonotypes was seen from day 30 to day 180. Donor and pretransplant recipient Inverse Simpson Index values predicted broader posttransplant TCR repertoire diversity. The sample size was limited, and because cells were not sorted, the contributions of CD4 and CD8 repertoires could not be separated.

The time point label for this specimen denotes: 100 days after allo-HCT. Recipient blood was collected about 28 days before transplant and at days 30, 100 and 180 after transplant. Using Nuclei Lysis Solution, genomic DNA was extracted from unfractionated peripheral blood mononuclear cells that were either fresh or cryopreserved. Inclusive of the bounding cysteine and phenylalanine, the CDR3 is 12 residues long. Solely the CDR3 DNA is kept, with 36 bases framed from the first base. CDR1 is given as LGHNT and CDR2 as FRNRAP, both from the germline V gene. V loses 3 bases, J loses 5 bases, and the germline ends lie 7 bases apart.

The TCR originated in a male patient aged 60-69 years who had an allogeneic stem cell transplant from a related donor, so the T cells may come from the graft donor. Some clones in this sample may be carry-over from other donors' samples. Sequences were derived from PBMCs, sampled 100 days after allogeneic stem cell transplant. The chain links TRBV12-5 with TRBJ1-1; the D gene assignment is ambiguous. At the DNA level, the sequence is TGTGCTAGTGGTTTTGGGGAAACTGAAGCTTTCTTT. Its coded protein is CASGFGETEAFF.